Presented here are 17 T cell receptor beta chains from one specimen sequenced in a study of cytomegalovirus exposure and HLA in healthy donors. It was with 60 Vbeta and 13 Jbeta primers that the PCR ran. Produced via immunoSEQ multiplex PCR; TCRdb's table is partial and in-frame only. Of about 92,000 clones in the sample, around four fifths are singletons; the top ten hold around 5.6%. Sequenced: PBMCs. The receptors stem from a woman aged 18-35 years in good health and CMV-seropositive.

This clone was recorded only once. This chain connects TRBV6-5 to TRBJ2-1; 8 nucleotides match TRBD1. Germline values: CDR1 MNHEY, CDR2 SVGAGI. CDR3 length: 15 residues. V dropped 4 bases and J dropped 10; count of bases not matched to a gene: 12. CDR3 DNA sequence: TGTGCCAGCAGTTGGACACCGACAGGGGTGGAGGAGCAGTTCTTC. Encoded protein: CASSWTPTGVEEQFF.

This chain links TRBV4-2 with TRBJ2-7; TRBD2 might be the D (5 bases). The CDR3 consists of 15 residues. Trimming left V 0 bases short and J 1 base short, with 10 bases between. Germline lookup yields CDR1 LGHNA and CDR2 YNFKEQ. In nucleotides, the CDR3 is TGTGCCAGCAGCCAAGAGGTGGAGGCTTCCTACGAGCAGTACTTC. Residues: CASSQEVEASYEQYF.

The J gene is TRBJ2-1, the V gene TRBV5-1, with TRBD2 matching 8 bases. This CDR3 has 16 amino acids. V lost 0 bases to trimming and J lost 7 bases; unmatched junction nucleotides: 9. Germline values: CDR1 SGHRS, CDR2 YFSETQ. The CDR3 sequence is CASSLVGGLGPNEQFF. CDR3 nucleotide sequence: TGCGCCAGCAGCTTGGTTGGGGGACTAGGACCTAATGAGCAGTTCTTC.

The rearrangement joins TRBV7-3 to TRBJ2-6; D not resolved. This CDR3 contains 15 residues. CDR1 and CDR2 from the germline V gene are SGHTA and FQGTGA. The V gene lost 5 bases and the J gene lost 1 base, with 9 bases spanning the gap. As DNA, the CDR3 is TGTGCCAGCAGCATCCGGAGTTCTGGGGCCAACGTCCTGACTTTC. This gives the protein CASSIRSSGANVLTF.

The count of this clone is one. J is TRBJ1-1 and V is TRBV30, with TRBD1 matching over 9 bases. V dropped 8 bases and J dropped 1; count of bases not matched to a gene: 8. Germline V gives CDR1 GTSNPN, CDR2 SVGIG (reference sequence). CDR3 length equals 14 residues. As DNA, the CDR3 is TGTGCCCTCTTGGGACAGGGTGGGAACACTGAAGCTTTCTTT. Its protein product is CALLGQGGNTEAFF.

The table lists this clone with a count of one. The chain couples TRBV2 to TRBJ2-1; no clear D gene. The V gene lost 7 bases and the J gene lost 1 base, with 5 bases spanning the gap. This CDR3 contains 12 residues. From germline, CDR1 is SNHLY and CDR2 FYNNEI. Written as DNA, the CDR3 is TGTGCCAGCACGAGGTCCTACAATGAGCAGTTCTTC. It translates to CASTRSYNEQFF.

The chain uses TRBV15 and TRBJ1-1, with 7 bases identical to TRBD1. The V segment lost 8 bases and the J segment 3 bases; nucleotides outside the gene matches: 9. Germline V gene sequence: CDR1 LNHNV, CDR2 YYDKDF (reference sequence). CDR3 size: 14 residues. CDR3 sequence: CATSRDRPDTEAFF. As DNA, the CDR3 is TGTGCCACCTCCCGGGACAGACCAGACACTGAAGCTTTCTTT.

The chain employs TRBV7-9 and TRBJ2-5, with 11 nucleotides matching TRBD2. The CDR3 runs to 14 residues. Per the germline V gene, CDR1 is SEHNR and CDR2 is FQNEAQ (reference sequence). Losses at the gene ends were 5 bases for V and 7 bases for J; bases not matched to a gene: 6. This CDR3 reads CASSRSGGAGTQYF. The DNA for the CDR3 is TGTGCCAGCAGCCGTAGCGGGGGGGCTGGGACCCAGTACTTC.

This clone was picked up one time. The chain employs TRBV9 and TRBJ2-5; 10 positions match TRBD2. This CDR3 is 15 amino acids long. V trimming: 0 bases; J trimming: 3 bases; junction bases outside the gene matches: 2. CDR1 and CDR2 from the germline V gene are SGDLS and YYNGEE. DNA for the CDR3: TGTGCCAGCAGCGTAGACAGCGGGGGGGAAGAGACCCAGTACTTC. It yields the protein CASSVDSGGEETQYF.

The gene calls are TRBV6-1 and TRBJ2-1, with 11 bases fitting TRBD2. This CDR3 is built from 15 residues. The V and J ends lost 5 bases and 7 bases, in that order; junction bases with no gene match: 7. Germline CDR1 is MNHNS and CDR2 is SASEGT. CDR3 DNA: TGTGCCAGCAGTAGAGGGACTAGCGGAGCGAATGAGCAGTTCTTC. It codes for CASSRGTSGANEQFF.

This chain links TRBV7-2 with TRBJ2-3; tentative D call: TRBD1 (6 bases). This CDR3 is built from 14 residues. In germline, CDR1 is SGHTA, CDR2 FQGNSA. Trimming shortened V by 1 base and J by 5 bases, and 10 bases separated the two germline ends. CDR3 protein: CASSLGIGGDTQYF. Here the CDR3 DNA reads TGTGCCAGCAGCTTAGGGATAGGGGGAGATACGCAGTATTTT.

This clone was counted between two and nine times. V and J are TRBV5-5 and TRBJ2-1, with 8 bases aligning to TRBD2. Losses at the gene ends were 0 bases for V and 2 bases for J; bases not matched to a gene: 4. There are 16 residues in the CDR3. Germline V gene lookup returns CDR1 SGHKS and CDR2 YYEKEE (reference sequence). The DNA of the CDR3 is TGTGCCAGCAGCTTGGGGCTGACTAGCGCCTACAATGAGCAGTTCTTC. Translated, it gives CASSLGLTSAYNEQFF.

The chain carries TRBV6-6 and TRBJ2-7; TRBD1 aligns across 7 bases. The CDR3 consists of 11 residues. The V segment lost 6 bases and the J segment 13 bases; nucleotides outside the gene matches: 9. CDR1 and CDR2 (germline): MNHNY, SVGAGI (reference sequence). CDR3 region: CASSLPGQIYF. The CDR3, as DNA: TGTGCCAGCAGCCTACCGGGACAGATTTACTTC.

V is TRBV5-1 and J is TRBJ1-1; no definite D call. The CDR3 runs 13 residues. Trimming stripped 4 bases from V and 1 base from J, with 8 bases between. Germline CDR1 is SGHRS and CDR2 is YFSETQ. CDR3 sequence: CASSNGRNTEAFF. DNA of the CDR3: TGCGCCAGCAGCAACGGGAGGAACACTGAAGCTTTCTTT.

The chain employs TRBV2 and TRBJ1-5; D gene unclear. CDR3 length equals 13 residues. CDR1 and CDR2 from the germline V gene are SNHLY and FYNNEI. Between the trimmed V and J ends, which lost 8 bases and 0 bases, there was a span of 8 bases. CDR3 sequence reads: CASLRDSNQPQHF. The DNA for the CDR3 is TGTGCCAGCCTTAGAGATAGCAATCAGCCCCAGCATTTT.

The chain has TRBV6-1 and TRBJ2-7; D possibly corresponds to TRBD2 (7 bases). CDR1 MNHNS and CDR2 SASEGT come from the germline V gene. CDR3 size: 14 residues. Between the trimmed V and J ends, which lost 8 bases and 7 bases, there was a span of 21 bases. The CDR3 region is CASEIGGPSREQYF. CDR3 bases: TGTGCCAGCGAGATCGGGGGGCCGTCTAGGGAGCAGTACTTC.

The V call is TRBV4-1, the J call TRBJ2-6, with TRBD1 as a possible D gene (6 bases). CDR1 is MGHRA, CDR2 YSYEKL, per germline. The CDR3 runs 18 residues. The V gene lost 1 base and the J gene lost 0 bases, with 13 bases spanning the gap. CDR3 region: CASSQAFQGSSGANVLTF. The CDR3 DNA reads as TGCGCCAGCAGCCAAGCTTTCCAGGGGAGCTCTGGGGCCAACGTCCTGACTTTC.